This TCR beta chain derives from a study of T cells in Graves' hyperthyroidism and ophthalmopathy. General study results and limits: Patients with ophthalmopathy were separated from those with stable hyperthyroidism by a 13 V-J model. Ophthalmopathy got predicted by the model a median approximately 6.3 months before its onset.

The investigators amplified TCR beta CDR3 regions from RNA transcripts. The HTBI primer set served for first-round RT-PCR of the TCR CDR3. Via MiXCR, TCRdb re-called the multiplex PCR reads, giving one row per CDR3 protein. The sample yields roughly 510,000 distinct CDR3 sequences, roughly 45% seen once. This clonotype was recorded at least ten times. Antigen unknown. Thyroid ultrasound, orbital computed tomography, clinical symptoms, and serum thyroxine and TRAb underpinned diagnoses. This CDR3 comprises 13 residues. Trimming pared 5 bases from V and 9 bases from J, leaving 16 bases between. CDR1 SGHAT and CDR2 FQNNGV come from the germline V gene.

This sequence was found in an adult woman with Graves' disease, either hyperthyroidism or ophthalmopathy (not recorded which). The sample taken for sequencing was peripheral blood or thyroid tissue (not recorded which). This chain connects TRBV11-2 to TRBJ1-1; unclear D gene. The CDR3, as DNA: TGTGCCAGCAGCCCAGGTTTTGGGTTTCAAGCTTTCTTT. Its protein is CASSPGFGFQAFF.